This TCR beta chain was observed in a study of T cell responses to AZD1222 COVID-19 vaccine. General study results and limits: Only a handful of AZD1222 recipients were seropositive at baseline. Repertoires were collected only later (after the peak T cell response had occurred).

Clones were read by immunoSEQ multiplex PCR, and TCRdb kept only the in-frame ones, dropping some. This table has roughly 66,000 clones, 80% to 90% appearing once. The CDR3 spans 15 residues. Germline CDR1 is SGDLS and CDR2 is YYNGEE. V was clipped by 0 bases and J by 3 bases, with 13 bases between them. To note about this clone: The antigen is not known.

Sequenced material: peripheral blood, taken on day 0 of AZD1222 vaccination. The gene calls are TRBV9 and TRBJ2-7; D is perhaps TRBD1 (5 bases). The sequence came from an adult in good health. CDR3 loop: CASSVGQGYIYEQYF. The CDR3 DNA reads TGTGCCAGCAGCGTAGGGCAGGGATATATCTACGAGCAGTACTTC. Based on the CDR3 plus reference TRBV9 and TRBJ2-7, the full variable domain is DSGVTQTPKHLITATGQRVTLRCSPRSGDLSVYWYQQSLDQGLQFLIQYYNGEERAKGNILERFSAQQFPDLHSELNLSSLELGDSALYFCASSVGQGYIYEQYFGPGTRLTVT.